This is a list of T cell receptor beta chains from one sample in a study of blood T cell repertoires in COVID-19. Some clones are missing from TCRdb's copy, which holds only in-frame ones; the method was immunoSEQ multiplex PCR. This sample carries about 160,000 clones, 85% of them seen once, and the ten largest clones take about 3%. The sample consisted of peripheral blood. All receptors come from a human donor with acute or convalescent COVID-19. The donor label of this sample is uncertain. Each CDR3 is given with its conserved first and last residue. A D gene is named only where the DNA matches it firmly. The size of a clone is reported for some rows only, either as once, few or many, or as a class for expanded clones.

>.|.|TRBV3-1/TRBV3-2|TRBJ2-7
TGTGCCAGCAGCCAAAAATCGGGGACCTACGAGCAGTACTTC
CASSQKSGTYEQYF
>.|.|TRBV7-3|TRBJ1-1
TGTGCCAGCAGCTCCTCGGGACACCTCACTGAAGCTTTCTTT
CASSSSGHLTEAFF
>.|.|TRBV10-3|TRBJ1-1
TGTGCCATCCCCGAACGGGGGGCAGAGAACACTGAAGCTTTCTTT
CAIPERGAENTEAFF
>TRBD2|.|TRBV4-2|TRBJ2-1
TGTGCCAGCAGCCAAGGTCTAAGCTCGAGTAGCGGGGGTGGCGATGAGCAGTTCTTC
CASSQGLSSSSGGGDEQFF
>.|.|TRBV7-9|TRBJ1-4
TGTGCCAGCAGCTTCCCCGGGGCTAATGAAAAACTGTTTTTT
CASSFPGANEKLFF
>TRBD1|few|TRBV20-1|TRBJ1-2
TGCAGTGCTAGTCACGGACAGGGGCTGAACGGCTACACCTTC
CSASHGQGLNGYTF
>.|.|TRBV2|TRBJ2-3
TGTGCCGGGAGGGGGACAGATACGCAGTATTTT
CAGRGTDTQYF
>TRBD1|.|TRBV2|TRBJ1-6
TGTGCCAGCAGGACAGGGAGGAATTCACCCCTCCACTTT
CASRTGRNSPLHF
>.|once|TRBV6-2/TRBV6-3|TRBJ1-2
TGTGCCAGCAGTTACCCAGGGAACTATGGCTACACCTTC
CASSYPGNYGYTF
>TRBD1|.|TRBV4-3|TRBJ1-1
TGCGCCAGCAGCCTTAGACAGGGGCCAGACACTGAAGCTTTCTTT
CASSLRQGPDTEAFF
>.|.|TRBV7-2|TRBJ2-1
TGTGCCAGCAGCTTAGCGGCAGATTTTTACAATGAGCAGTTCTTC
CASSLAADFYNEQFF
>.|.|TRBV6-5|TRBJ1-1
TGTGCCAGCAGACGGGGGGTGAGCACTGAAGCTTTCTTT
CASRRGVSTEAFF
>.|few|TRBV6-6|TRBJ2-3
TGTGCCAGCACTTCCCGTTGGGAGATAAATACGCAGTATTTT
CASTSRWEINTQYF
>.|.|TRBV7-6|TRBJ2-7
TGTGCCAGCAGCTTAGTCAGTGAACGGGGCTACGAGCAGTACTTC
CASSLVSERGYEQYF
>.|.|TRBV7-9|TRBJ2-1
TGTGCCAGCAGCTTAGGTTGGAGCGGCTCCTACAATGAGCAGTTCTTC
CASSLGWSGSYNEQFF
>TRBD1|.|TRBV7-9|TRBJ1-1
TGTGCCAGCAGCTTAATGACAGGGAGGACGGCTTTCTTT
CASSLMTGRTAFF
>.|.|TRBV6-6|TRBJ2-5
TGTGCCAGCAGTTACTCGAGACAGAGACAAGAGACCCAGTACTTC
CASSYSRQRQETQYF
>.|.|TRBV7-9|TRBJ1-6
TGTGCCAGCAGTTATGAGAGGGGGAATTCGCCCCTCCACTTT
CASSYERGNSPLHF
>.|.|TRBV5-1|TRBJ2-1
TGCGCCAGCAGCCCCGAGTGGGTAAACAGTGAGCAGTTCTTC
CASSPEWVNSEQFF
>TRBD2|.|TRBV7-9|TRBJ2-7
TGTGCCAGCAGCTTAGGTACTAGCGGCCCCTACGAGCAGTACTTC
CASSLGTSGPYEQYF
>.|.|TRBV11-2|TRBJ1-5
TGTGCCAGCAGCTTAGGGCTAAACAGGAACAATCAGCCCCAGCATTTT
CASSLGLNRNNQPQHF
>.|.|TRBV5-4|TRBJ1-6
TGTGCCAGCAGCTTAGGGAGCTCCTATAATTCACCCCTCCACTTT
CASSLGSSYNSPLHF
>.|.|TRBV19|TRBJ1-2
TGTGCCGCCGGGACAACTAATAACTATGGCTACACCTTC
CAAGTTNNYGYTF
>.|medium-sized|TRBV7-8|TRBJ1-1
TGTGCCAGCAGCTTGGTAGGAGAATCGGAAGCTTTCTTT
CASSLVGESEAFF
>TRBD2|.|TRBV9|TRBJ2-2
TGTGCCAGCAGCCCAGGACTAGCGGGGGGGCCCGGGGAGCTGTTTTTT
CASSPGLAGGPGELFF
>TRBD2|.|TRBV5-4|TRBJ2-7
TGTGCCAGCAGCTCCCCTCCGGGGGGGGCCCCCGAGCAGTACTTC
CASSSPPGGAPEQYF
>.|.|TRBV6-2/TRBV6-3|TRBJ2-6
TGTGCCAGCAGTTGGAGCTCTGGGGCCAACGTCCTGACTTTC
CASSWSSGANVLTF
>.|once|TRBV3-1/TRBV3-2|TRBJ2-7
TGTGCCAGCAGCCAAGCGTTCGAGCAGTACTTC
CASSQAFEQYF
>.|.|TRBV2|TRBJ1-2
TGTGCCAGCAGTGAAGGAGTGGGGGGTGGCTACACCTTC
CASSEGVGGGYTF
>.|.|TRBV18|TRBJ2-3
TGTGCCAGCTCACCAATCCTCCCCTCTGCCGGGACCGTCGTGGGTCCGGAGGGAGATACGCAGTATTTT
CASSPILPSAGTVVGPEGDTQYF
>.|.|TRBV6-5|TRBJ1-1
TGTGCCAGCAGTACCCGGGGGAGGGGGGTCACTGAAGCTTTCTTT
CASSTRGRGVTEAFF
>.|.|TRBV3-1/TRBV3-2|TRBJ1-1
TGTGCCAGCAGCCTCAGGGAGGTGGGGACTGAAGCTTTCTTT
CASSLREVGTEAFF
>TRBD1|.|TRBV10-3|TRBJ1-4
TGTGCCATCAGGGATCCGGGACAGGGAGGTGAAAAACTGTTTTTT
CAIRDPGQGGEKLFF
>.|.|TRBV14|TRBJ1-3
TGTGCCAGCAGCCAAGACTGGGGGGAAGGCTCTGGAAACACCATATATTTT
CASSQDWGEGSGNTIYF
>.|once|TRBV11-2|TRBJ1-2
TGTGCCAGCTCCCCAGGAACCTTCTATGGCTACACCTTC
CASSPGTFYGYTF
>TRBD1|.|TRBV3-1/TRBV3-2|TRBJ1-2
TGTGCCAGCAGCCACTCCGAGACAGGGGGTGACGGCTACACCTTC
CASSHSETGGDGYTF
>.|few|TRBV2|TRBJ2-1
TGTGCCAGCAGAGAGGCCGAGATCGTCTACAATGAGCAGTTCTTC
CASREAEIVYNEQFF
>.|.|TRBV30|TRBJ1-5
TGTGCCTGGAGTGTGGGGGGGATCAATCAGCCCCAGCATTTT
CAWSVGGINQPQHF
>TRBD2|few|TRBV2|TRBJ2-3
TGTGCCAGCAGTGGGACTAGCGGGGGGCAGGGGACAGATACGCAGTATTTT
CASSGTSGGQGTDTQYF
>TRBD1|.|TRBV28|TRBJ2-2
TGTGCCAGCAGCCGCCTGGGACAGGCCCTCGGGGAGCTGTTTTTT
CASSRLGQALGELFF
>.|.|TRBV5-6|TRBJ1-5
TGTGCCAGCAGCTCACAGGGTCGCAATCAGCCCCAGCATTTT
CASSSQGRNQPQHF
>.|once|TRBV5-1|TRBJ1-2
TGCGCCAGCAGCCCACAACAGGACCGGTATGGCTACACCTTC
CASSPQQDRYGYTF
>.|.|TRBV7-9|TRBJ1-4
TGTGCCAGCAGCTTAGCAGAAGTCGGTAAACTGTTTTTT
CASSLAEVGKLFF
>TRBD2|.|TRBV28|TRBJ2-1
TGTGCCAGCAGCGAGCTAGCGGGGGGGCGGGTTGAGCAGTTCTTC
CASSELAGGRVEQFF
>TRBD1|.|TRBV18|TRBJ1-5
TGTGCCAGCTCACCTGGGACAGCTAGCAATCAGCCCCAGCATTTT
CASSPGTASNQPQHF
>.|.|TRBV29-1|TRBJ1-2
TGCAGCGTTGAAGATGGGGCGGCCTACTATGGCTACACCTTC
CSVEDGAAYYGYTF
>TRBD1|.|TRBV18|TRBJ1-1
TGTGCCAGCTCACCAGTAGGGACAGAGGTCACGAACACTGAAGCTTTCTTT
CASSPVGTEVTNTEAFF
>TRBD1|.|TRBV19|TRBJ1-3
TGTGCCAGTAGTATAGCGGACAGGGGAAACACCATATATTTT
CASSIADRGNTIYF
>TRBD1|.|TRBV18|TRBJ1-4
TGTGCCAGCTCCCAGACAGGGGGCGATGAAAAACTGTTTTTT
CASSQTGGDEKLFF
>TRBD1|.|TRBV7-6|TRBJ2-6
TGTGCCAGCAGCCCCCGGACAGGGGCTGGGGCCAACGTCCTGACTTTC
CASSPRTGAGANVLTF
>.|.|TRBV6-7|TRBJ2-6
TGTGCCAGCAGTAGTAGGGGCCCCCTCTCTGGGGCCAACGTCCTGACTTTC
CASSSRGPLSGANVLTF
>.|few|TRBV13|TRBJ1-2
TGTGCCAGCAGCTCAGAAAAAGGGGCGATTAGGGGCTACACCTTC
CASSSEKGAIRGYTF